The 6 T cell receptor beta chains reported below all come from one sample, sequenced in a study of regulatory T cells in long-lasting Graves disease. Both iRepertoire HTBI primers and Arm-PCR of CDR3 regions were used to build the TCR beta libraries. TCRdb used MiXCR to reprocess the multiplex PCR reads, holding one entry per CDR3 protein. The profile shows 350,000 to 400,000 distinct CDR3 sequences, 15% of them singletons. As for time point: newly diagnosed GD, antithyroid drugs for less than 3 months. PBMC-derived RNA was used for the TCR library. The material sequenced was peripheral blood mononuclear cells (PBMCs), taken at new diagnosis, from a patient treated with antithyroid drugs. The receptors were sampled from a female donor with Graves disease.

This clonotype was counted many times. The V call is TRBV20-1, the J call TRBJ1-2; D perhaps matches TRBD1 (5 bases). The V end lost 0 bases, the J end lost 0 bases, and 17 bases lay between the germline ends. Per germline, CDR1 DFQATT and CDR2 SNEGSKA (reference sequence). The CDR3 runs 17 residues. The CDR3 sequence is CSARDRNPDIANYGYTF. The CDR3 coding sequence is TGCAGTGCTAGAGACCGTAACCCGGACATAGCTAACTATGGCTACACCTTC.

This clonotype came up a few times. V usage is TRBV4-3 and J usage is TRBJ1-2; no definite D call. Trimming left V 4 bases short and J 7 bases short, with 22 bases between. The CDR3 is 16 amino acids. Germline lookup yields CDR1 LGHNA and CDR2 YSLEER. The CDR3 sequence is CASSLLGEAGIGGYTF. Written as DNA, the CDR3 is TGCGCCAGCAGCCTGTTAGGCGAGGCGGGCATAGGTGGCTACACCTTC.

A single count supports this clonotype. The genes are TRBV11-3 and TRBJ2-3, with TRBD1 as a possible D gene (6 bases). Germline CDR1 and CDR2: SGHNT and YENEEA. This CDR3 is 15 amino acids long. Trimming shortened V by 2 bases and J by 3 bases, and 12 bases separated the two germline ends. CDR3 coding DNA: TGTGCCAGCAGCTTAAGATGGGGGCCAACAGATACGCAGTATTTT. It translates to CASSLRWGPTDTQYF.

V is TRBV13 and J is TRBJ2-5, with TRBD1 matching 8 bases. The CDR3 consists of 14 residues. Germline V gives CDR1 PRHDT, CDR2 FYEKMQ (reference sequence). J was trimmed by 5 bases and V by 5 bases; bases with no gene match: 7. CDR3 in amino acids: CASSPADRGETQYF. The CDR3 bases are TGTGCCAGCAGCCCCGCCGACAGGGGTGAGACCCAGTACTTC. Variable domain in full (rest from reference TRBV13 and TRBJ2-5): AAGVIQSPRHLIKEKRETATLKCYPIPRHDTVYWYQQGPGQDPQFLISFYEKMQSDKGSIPDRFSAQQFSDYHSELNMSSLELGDSALYFCASSPADRGETQYFGPGTRLLVL.

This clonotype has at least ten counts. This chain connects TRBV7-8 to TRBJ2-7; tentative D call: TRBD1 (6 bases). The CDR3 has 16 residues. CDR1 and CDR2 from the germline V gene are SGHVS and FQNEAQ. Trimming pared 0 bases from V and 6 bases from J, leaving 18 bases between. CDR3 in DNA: TGTGCCAGCAGCTTAGCGGGAACCAGGGGTCGTTCCGAGCAGTACTTC. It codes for CASSLAGTRGRSEQYF.

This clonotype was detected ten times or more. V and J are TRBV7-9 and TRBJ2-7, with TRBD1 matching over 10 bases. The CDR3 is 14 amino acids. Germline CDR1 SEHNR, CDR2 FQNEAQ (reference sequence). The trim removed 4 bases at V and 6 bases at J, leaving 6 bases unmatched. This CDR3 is CASSSGTGAAEQYF. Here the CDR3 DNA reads TGTGCCAGCAGCTCTGGGACAGGGGCGGCCGAGCAGTACTTC. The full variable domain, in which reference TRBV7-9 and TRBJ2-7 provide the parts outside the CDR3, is DTGVSQNPRHKITKRGQNVTFRCDPISEHNRLYWYRQTLGQGPEFLTYFQNEAQLEKSRLLSDRFSAERPKGSFSTLEIQRTEQGDSAMYLCASSSGTGAAEQYFGPGTRLTVT.